The clone carrying this T cell receptor (beta chain) came up a few times. V dropped 5 bases and J dropped 4 bases, with 15 bases sitting between them. Germline CDR1 SGHKS, CDR2 YYEKEE (reference sequence). The CDR3 sequence is 14 residues long. Via MiXCR, TCRdb re-called the 5' RACE reads, giving one row per CDR3 protein. The table lists over 55,000 distinct CDR3 sequences, around 13% of them singletons. This sample stems from a study of early T cells in non-severe SARS-CoV-2 infection. Sequenced input: whole blood. This TCR came from an adult who was a healthcare worker with PCR-confirmed SARS-CoV-2 infection or an uninfected control (not recorded which). The rearrangement joins TRBV5-5 to TRBJ1-2; D may be TRBD1 (5 bases). The CDR3 bases are TGTGCCAGCAGGCCTGGACTAGACAGCTATGGCTACACCTTC. It yields the protein CASRPGLDSYGYTF.